The next 9 T cell receptor beta chains were all read from a single sample in a study of cytomegalovirus exposure and HLA in healthy donors. The PCR used 60 Vbeta and 13 Jbeta primers. TCRdb keeps only in-frame clones here, not all; method: immunoSEQ multiplex PCR. The table lists 100,000 or so clones, around 74% of them singletons. The specimen sequenced was PBMCs. These TCRs come from a middle-aged man in good health and CMV-seronegative.

This clone was picked up one time. This CDR3 fails to terminate in the conserved phenylalanine or tryptophan, so it likely reflects a read error. No DNA is shown, since the ends of the CDR3 on it are uncertain; the CDR3 is the one TCRdb lists. This chain links TRBV29-1 with TRBJ2-7; the listed D gene, TRBD2, was not tested against the DNA. The length of the CDR3 is 10 amino acids, counting both ends. The germline V gene encodes CDR1 SQVTM and CDR2 ANQGSEA. The CDR3 is CSALEGAVPT.

In regard to this clone: One end of the junction does not line up with germline, which may come from a read error. The chain links TRBV2 to TRBJ1-5; D remains ambiguous. Germline V CDR1 and CDR2: SNHLY, FYNNEI. The CDR3 spans 14 residues. The CDR3 bases are TGTGCCAGCAGTGAAATGAGGGTCAATCGGCCCCAGCATTTT. Translating gives CASSEMRVNRPQHF.

In its sample, this clone was seen a few times. J is TRBJ2-7 and V is TRBV11-2; maybe TRBD1 (5 bases). Per germline, CDR1 SGHAT and CDR2 FQNNGV. This CDR3 comprises 16 residues. V dropped 5 bases and J dropped 0 bases, with 17 bases sitting between them. CDR3 protein: CASSPIEGVSSYEQYF. DNA of the CDR3: TGTGCCAGCAGCCCGATCGAAGGGGTTTCCTCCTACGAGCAGTACTTC.

The rearrangement links TRBV5-8 to TRBJ2-3; no reliable D call. The germline CDR1 and CDR2 sequences are SGHTS and YDEGEE. Trimming took off 1 base at V and 2 bases at J, with 11 bases between the two ends. The CDR3 totals 15 residues. The CDR3 coding sequence is TGTGCCAGCAGCTTGTATGGCGGATCCACAGATACGCAGTATTTT. Encoded protein: CASSLYGGSTDTQYF.

Regarding this clone: Distinct nucleotide sequences in the sample also encode this CDR3. This chain links TRBV7-8 with TRBJ1-5; D not resolved. Per germline, CDR1 SGHVS and CDR2 FQNEAQ. This CDR3 spans 16 amino acids. The ends were cut back, 0 bases at V and 1 base at J, with 10 bases in the middle. Written as DNA, the CDR3 is TGTGCCAGCAGCTTAGCAGTAAGAGGGAGCAATCAGCCCCAGCATTTT. It encodes CASSLAVRGSNQPQHF.

The chain employs TRBV9 and TRBJ1-1; weak D call: TRBD1 (5 bases). The CDR3 sequence is 15 residues long. Germline V gives CDR1 SGDLS, CDR2 YYNGEE. The V end lost 7 bases, the J end lost 5 bases, and 21 bases lay between the germline ends. This chain's CDR3 is CASGEPGTWRTEAFF. The CDR3, as DNA: TGTGCCAGCGGGGAGCCCGGGACTTGGAGGACTGAAGCTTTCTTT.

Regarding this clone: The junction departs from germline at one end; a sequencing error may be responsible. The chain employs TRBV7-9 and TRBJ1-4; TRBD1 aligns across 7 bases. Germline CDR1 is SEHNR and CDR2 is FQNEAQ (reference sequence). The CDR3 is made up of 16 amino acids. This CDR3 reads CSSSLVRQGGNEKLFF. For the CDR3, the DNA is TGTTCCAGCAGCTTAGTTCGGCAGGGGGGTAATGAAAAACTGTTTTTT. Full variable domain (missing parts from reference TRBV7-9 and TRBJ1-4): DTGVSQNPRHKITKRGQNVTFRCDPISEHNRLYWYRQTLGQGPEFLTYFQNEAQLEKSRLLSDRFSAERPKGSFSTLEIQRTEQGDSAMYLCSSSLVRQGGNEKLFFGSGTQLSVL.

J is TRBJ2-7 and V is TRBV10-1; 7 bases are a match to TRBD2. CDR3 size: 15 residues. Unmatched junction bases numbered 5, after V lost 2 bases and J lost 1 base. CDR1 and CDR2 (germline): WNHNN, SYGVQD (reference sequence). The CDR3 region is CASSEGLAESYEQYF. Here the CDR3 DNA reads TGCGCCAGCAGTGAGGGGCTAGCGGAGTCCTACGAGCAGTACTTC.

V gene TRBV14 combines with J gene TRBJ1-1; D is undetermined. This CDR3 has 11 amino acids. Deletions cut 2 bases from V and 4 bases from J, with 2 bases between. The germline gives CDR1 SGHDN, CDR2 FVKESK. CDR3 sequence: CASSQRTEAFF. CDR3 nucleotide sequence: TGTGCCAGCAGCCAACGCACTGAAGCTTTCTTT.